This T cell receptor (beta chain) is from a study of T cell responses to AZD1222 COVID-19 vaccine. This table comes from immunoSEQ multiplex PCR, and its TCRdb copy is limited to in-frame clones, with some not included. The sample has around 33,000 clones; approximately 91% are singletons. Germline loops: CDR1 SGHNT, CDR2 YYREEE (reference sequence). The CDR3 is 15 residues long. The V and J ends lost 6 bases and 3 bases respectively, with 18 bases between them. The chain has TRBV5-4 and TRBJ1-2; maybe TRBD1 (6 bases). This receptor was taken from an adult in good health. The sample consisted of peripheral blood, taken on day 0 of AZD1222 vaccination. Here the CDR3 reads CASTLSGRGDYGYTF. The CDR3 DNA follows: TGTGCCAGCACCCTATCGGGCAGGGGAGACTATGGCTACACCTTC. Using reference TRBV5-4 and TRBJ1-2 for the parts outside the CDR3, the full variable domain is ETGVTQSPTHLIKTRGQQVTLRCSSQSGHNTVSWYQQALGQGPQFIFQYYREEENGRGNFPPRFSGLQFPNYSSELNVNALELDDSALYLCASTLSGRGDYGYTFGSGTRLTVV.